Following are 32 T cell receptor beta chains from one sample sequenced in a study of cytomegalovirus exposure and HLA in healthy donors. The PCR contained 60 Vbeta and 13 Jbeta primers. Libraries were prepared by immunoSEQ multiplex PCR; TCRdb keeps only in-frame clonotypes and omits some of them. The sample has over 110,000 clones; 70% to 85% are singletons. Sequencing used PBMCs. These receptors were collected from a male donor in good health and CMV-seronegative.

CDR3 loop: CASSQDPPGGGNQPQHF. Here the CDR3 DNA reads TGCGCCAGCAGCCAAGATCCCCCAGGAGGTGGCAATCAGCCCCAGCATTTT. This chain uses TRBV4-1 with TRBJ1-5; D uncertain. The CDR3 covers 17 residues. CDR1 is MGHRA and CDR2 is YSYEKL in the germline V gene. V dropped 0 bases and J dropped 2 bases, with 14 bases sitting between them.

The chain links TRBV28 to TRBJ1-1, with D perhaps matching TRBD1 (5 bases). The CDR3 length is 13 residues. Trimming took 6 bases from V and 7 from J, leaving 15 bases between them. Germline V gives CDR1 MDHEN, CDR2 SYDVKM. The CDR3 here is CASSSNDRNEAFF. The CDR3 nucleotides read TGTGCCAGCAGCTCTAATGACAGAAATGAAGCTTTCTTT.

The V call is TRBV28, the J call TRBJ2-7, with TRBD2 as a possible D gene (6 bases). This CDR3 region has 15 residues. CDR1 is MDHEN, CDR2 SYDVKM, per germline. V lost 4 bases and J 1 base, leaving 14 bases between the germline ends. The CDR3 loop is CASSSISRGSYEQYF. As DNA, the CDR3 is TGTGCCAGCAGTTCTATCAGCCGGGGGTCCTACGAGCAGTACTTC.

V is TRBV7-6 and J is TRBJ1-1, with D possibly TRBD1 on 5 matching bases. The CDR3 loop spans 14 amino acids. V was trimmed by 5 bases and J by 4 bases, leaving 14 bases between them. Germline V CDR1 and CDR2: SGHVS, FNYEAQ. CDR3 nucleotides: TGTGCCAGCAGCGTACAGGCTTCGGGCACTGAAGCTTTCTTT. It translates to CASSVQASGTEAFF.

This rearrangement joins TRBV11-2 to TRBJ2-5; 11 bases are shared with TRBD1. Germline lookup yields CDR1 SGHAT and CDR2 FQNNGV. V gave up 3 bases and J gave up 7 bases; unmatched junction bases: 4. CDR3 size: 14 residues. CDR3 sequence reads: CASSLDRGLGTQYF. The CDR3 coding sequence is TGTGCCAGCAGCTTGGACAGGGGGCTCGGGACCCAGTACTTC.

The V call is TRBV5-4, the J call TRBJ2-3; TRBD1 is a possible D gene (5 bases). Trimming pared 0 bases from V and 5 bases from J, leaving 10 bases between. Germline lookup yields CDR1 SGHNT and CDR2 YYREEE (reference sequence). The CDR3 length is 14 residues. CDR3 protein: CASSLVGAQDTQYF. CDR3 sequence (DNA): TGTGCCAGCAGCTTGGTAGGGGCTCAAGATACGCAGTATTTT.

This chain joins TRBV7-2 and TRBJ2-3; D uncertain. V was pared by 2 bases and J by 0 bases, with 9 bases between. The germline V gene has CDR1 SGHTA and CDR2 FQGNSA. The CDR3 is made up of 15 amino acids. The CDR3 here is CASSLLHSSTDTQYF. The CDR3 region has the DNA TGTGCCAGCAGCTTACTGCATAGTAGCACAGATACGCAGTATTTT.

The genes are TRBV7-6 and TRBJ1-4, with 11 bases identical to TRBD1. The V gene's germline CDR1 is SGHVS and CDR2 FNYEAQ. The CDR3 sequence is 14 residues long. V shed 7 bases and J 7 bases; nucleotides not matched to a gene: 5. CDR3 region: CASTRTGGGEKLFF. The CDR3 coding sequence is TGTGCCAGCACCAGGACAGGGGGCGGTGAAAAACTGTTTTTT.

In nucleotides, the CDR3 is TGTGCCAGCAAGCGAGGACAGGAGGTCGATGAAGCTTTCTTT. Its protein product is CASKRGQEVDEAFF. This chain links TRBV6-6 with TRBJ1-1, with 7 bases aligning to TRBD1. V gave up 7 bases and J gave up 7 bases; unmatched junction bases: 12. The CDR3 loop spans 14 amino acids. Germline CDR1 MNHNY, CDR2 SVGAGI (reference sequence).

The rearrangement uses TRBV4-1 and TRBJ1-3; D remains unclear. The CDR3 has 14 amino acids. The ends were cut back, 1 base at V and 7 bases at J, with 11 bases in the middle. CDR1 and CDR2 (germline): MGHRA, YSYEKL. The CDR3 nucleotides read TGCGCCAGCAGCCAAGGAACGGGTTTGAACACCATATATTTT. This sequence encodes CASSQGTGLNTIYF.

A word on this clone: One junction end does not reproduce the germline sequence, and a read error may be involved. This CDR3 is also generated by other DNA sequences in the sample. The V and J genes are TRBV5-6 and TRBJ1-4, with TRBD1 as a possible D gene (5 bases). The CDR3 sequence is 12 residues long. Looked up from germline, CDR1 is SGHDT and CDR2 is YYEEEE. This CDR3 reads CASSWGLGGLFF. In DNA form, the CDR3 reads TGCGCCAGCAGCTGGGGACTAGGAGGACTGTTTTTT. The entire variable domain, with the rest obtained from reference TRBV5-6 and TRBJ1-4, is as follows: DAGVTQSPTHLIKTRGQQVTLRCSPKSGHDTVSWYQQALGQGPQFIFQYYEEEERQRGNFPDRFSGHQFPNYSSELNVNALLLGDSALYLCASSWGLGGLFFGSGTQLSVL.

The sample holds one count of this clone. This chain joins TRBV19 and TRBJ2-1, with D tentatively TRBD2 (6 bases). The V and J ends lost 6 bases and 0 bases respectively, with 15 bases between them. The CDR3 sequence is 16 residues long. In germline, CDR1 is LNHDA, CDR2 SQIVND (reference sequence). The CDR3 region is CASRVGTRSSYNEQFF. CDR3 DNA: TGTGCCAGTAGAGTAGGGACTCGAAGCTCCTACAATGAGCAGTTCTTC.

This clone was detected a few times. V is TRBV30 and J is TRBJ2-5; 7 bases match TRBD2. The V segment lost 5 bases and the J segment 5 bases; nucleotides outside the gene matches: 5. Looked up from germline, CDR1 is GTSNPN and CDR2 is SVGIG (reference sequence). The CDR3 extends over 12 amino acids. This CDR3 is CAWVQGGETQYF. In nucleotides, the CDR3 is TGTGCCTGGGTCCAGGGAGGGGAGACCCAGTACTTC.

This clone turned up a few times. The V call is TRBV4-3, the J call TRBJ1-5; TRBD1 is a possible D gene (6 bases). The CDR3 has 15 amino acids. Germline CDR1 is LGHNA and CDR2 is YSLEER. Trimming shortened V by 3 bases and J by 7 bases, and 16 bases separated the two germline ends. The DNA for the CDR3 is TGCGCCAGCAGCCAGGATGGACAGCCGAGCCAGCCCCAGCATTTT. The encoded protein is CASSQDGQPSQPQHF.

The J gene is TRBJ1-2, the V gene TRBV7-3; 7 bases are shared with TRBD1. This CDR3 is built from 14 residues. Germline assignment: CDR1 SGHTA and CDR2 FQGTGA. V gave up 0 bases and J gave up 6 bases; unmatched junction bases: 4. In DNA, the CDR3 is TGTGCCAGCAGCTTAACGGTCCAGGGGGATGGCTACACCTTC. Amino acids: CASSLTVQGDGYTF.

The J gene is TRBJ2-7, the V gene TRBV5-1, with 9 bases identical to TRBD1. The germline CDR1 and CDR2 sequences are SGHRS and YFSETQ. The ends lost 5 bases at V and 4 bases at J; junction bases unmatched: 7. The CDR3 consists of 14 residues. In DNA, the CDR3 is TGCGCCAGCAGTTCCGGGACAGGGTTGTACGAGCAGTACTTC. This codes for CASSSGTGLYEQYF.

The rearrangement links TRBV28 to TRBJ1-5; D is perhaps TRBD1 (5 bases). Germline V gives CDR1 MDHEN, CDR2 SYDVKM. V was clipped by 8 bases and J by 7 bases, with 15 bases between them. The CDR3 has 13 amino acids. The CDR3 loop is CASVKGWTQPQHF. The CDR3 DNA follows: TGTGCCAGCGTCAAGGGTTGGACACAGCCCCAGCATTTT.

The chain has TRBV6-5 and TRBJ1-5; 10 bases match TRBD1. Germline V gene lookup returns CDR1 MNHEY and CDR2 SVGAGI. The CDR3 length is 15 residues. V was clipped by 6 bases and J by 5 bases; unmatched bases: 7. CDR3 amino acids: CASRSGTGAYQPQHF. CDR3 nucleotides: TGTGCCAGCAGATCCGGGACAGGGGCCTATCAGCCCCAGCATTTT.

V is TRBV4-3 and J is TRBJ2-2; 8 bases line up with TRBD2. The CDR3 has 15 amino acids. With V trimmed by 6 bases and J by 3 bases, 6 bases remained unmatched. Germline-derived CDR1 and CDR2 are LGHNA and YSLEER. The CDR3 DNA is TGCGCCAGCAGGTGGGGACTAGGTGACACCGGGGAGCTGTTTTTT. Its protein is CASRWGLGDTGELFF.

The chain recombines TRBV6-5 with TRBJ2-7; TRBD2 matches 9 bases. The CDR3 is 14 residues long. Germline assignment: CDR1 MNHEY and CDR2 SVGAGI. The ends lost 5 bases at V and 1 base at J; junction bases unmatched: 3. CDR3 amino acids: CASSSGRSSYEQYF. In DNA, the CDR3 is TGTGCCAGCAGTAGCGGGAGGAGTTCCTACGAGCAGTACTTC.

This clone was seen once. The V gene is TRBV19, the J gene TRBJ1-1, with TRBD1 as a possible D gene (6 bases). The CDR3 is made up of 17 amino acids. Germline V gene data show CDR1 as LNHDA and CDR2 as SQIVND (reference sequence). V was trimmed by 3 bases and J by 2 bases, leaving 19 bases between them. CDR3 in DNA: TGTGCCAGTAGTATTTTGACAGGCAGGGTGGGAAACACTGAAGCTTTCTTT. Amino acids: CASSILTGRVGNTEAFF. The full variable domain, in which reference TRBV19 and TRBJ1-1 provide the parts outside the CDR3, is DGGITQSPKYLFRKEGQNVTLSCEQNLNHDAMYWYRQDPGQGLRLIYYSQIVNDFQKGDIAEGYSVSREKKESFPLTVTSAQKNPTAFYLCASSILTGRVGNTEAFFGQGTRLTVV.

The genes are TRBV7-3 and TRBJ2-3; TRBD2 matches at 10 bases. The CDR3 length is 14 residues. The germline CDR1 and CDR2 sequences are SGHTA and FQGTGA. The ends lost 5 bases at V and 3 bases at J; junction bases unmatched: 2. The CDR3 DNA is TGTGCCAGCAGCACTAGCGGGATGACAGATACGCAGTATTTT. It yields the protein CASSTSGMTDTQYF.

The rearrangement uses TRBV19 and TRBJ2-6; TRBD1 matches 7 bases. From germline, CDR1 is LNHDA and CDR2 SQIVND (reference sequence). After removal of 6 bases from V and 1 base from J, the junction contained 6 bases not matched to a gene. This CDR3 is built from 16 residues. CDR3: CASSDRAPSGANVLTF. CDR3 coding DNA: TGTGCCAGTAGCGACAGGGCCCCGTCTGGGGCCAACGTCCTGACTTTC.

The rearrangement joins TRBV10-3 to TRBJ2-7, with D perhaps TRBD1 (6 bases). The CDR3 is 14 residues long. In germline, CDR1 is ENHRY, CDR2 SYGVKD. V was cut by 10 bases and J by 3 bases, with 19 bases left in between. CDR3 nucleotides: TGTGCCACCAGAACAGGGATTGGCGTCTACGAGCAGTACTTC. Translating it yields CATRTGIGVYEQYF.

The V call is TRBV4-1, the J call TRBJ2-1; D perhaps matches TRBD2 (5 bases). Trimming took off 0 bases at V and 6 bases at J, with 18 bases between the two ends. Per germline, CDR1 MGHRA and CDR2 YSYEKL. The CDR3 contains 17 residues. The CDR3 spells CASSQDPRTYYVNEQFF. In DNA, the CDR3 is TGCGCCAGCAGCCAAGATCCGAGGACTTACTATGTCAATGAGCAGTTCTTC.

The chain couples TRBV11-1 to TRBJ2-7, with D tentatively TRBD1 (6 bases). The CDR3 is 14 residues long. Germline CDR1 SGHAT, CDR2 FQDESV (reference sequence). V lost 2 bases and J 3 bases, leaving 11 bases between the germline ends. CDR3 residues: CASSLTGMGYEQYF. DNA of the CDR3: TGTGCCAGCAGCTTAACAGGGATGGGCTACGAGCAGTACTTC.

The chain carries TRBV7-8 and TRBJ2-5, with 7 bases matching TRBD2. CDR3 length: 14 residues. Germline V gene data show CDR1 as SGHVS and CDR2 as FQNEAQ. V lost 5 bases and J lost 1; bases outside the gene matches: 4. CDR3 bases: TGTGCCAGCAGCCCGGAGCGGGGCCAAGAGACCCAGTACTTC. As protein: CASSPERGQETQYF.

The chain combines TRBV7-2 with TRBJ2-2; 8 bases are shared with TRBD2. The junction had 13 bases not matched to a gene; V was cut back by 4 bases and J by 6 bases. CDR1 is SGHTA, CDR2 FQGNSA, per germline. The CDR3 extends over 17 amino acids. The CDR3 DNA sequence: TGTGCCAGCAGCTCAGACGCGACTAAGACTAGCGCCGGGGAGCTGTTTTTT. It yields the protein CASSSDATKTSAGELFF.

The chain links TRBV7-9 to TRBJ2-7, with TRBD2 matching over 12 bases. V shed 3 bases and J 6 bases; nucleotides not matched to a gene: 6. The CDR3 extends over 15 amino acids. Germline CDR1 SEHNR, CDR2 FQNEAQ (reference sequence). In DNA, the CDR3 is TGTGCCAGCAGCTTCAAGACTAGCGGGAGTCTCGAGCAGTACTTC. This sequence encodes CASSFKTSGSLEQYF.

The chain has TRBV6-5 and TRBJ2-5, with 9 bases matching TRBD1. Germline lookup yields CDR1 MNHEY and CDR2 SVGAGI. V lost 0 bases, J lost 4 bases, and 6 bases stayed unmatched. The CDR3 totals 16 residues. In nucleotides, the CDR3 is TGTGCCAGCAGTTACTCAGGGACAGGGTGGGGAGAGACCCAGTACTTC. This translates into CASSYSGTGWGETQYF.

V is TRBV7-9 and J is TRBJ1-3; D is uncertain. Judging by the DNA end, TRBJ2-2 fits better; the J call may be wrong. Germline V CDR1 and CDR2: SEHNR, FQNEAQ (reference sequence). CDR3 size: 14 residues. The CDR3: CASSFRRDTGELFF. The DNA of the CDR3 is TGTGCCAGCAGCTTCCGGAGAGATACCGGGGAGCTGTTTTTT.

The CDR3 protein is CASSQDGTSGINSEQFF. CDR3 bases: TGTGCCAGCAGCCAGGACGGGACTAGCGGGATTAATAGTGAGCAGTTCTTC. The chain joins TRBV4-2 to TRBJ2-1, with 13 bases aligning to TRBD2. This CDR3 comprises 17 residues. V dropped 3 bases and J dropped 9; count of bases not matched to a gene: 11. Germline V gene sequence: CDR1 LGHNA, CDR2 YNFKEQ.